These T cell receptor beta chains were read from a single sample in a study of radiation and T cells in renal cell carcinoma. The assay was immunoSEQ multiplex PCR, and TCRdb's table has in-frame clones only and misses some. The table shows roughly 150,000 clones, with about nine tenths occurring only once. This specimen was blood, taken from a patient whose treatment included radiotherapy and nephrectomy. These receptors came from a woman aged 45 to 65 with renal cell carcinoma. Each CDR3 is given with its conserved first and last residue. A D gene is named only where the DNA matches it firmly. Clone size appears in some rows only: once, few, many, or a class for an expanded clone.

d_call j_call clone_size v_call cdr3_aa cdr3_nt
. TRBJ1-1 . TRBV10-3 CAISEGKNTEAFF TGTGCCATCAGTGAAGGTAAGAACACTGAAGCTTTCTTT
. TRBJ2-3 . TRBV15 CATRIGPSTDTQYF TGTGCCACCAGAATAGGGCCCAGCACAGATACGCAGTATTTT
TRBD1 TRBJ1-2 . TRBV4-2 CASRKGQAPYGYTF TGTGCCAGCAGGAAGGGACAGGCCCCCTATGGCTACACCTTC
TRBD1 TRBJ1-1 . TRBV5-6 CASSLAWGTVSRAFF TGTGCCAGCAGCTTGGCCTGGGGGACAGTCTCCCGAGCTTTCTTT
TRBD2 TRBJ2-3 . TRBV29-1 CSARGLAGGSTDTQYF TGCAGCGCACGGGGACTAGCGGGGGGTAGCACAGATACGCAGTATTTT
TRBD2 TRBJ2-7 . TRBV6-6 CASSFLAGFSYEQYF TGTGCCAGCAGTTTTCTAGCGGGGTTCTCCTACGAGCAGTACTTC
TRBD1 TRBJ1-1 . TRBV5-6 CASSLGHRDRKAFF TGTGCCAGCAGCTTGGGCCACCGGGACAGGAAAGCTTTCTTT
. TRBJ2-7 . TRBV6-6 CASSYSPSTHEQYF TGTGCCAGCAGTTACTCTCCTAGCACCCACGAGCAGTACTTC
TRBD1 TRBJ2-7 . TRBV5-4 CASSRGTGTGGYEQYF TGTGCCAGCAGCAGGGGAACCGGGACAGGGGGCTACGAGCAGTACTTC
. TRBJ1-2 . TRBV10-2 CASSLAGGDYGYTF TGCGCCAGCAGTCTGGCGGGAGGGGACTATGGCTACACCTTC
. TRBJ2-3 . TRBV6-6 CASKEGGTDTQYF TGTGCCAGCAAGGAAGGTGGCACAGATACGCAGTATTTT
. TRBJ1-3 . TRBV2 CASSAGLGNTIYF TGTGCCAGCAGTGCAGGGTTGGGAAACACCATATATTTT
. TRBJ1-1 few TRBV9 CASSVGQANTEAFF TGTGCCAGCAGCGTAGGACAGGCGAACACTGAAGCTTTCTTT
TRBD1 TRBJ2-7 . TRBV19 CASSPGTGVGYEQYF TGTGCCAGTAGTCCCGGGACAGGGGTGGGCTACGAGCAGTACTTC
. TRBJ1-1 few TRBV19 CASSIGQIMNTEAFF TGTGCCAGTAGTATTGGGCAGATCATGAACACTGAAGCTTTCTTT
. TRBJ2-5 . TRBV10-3 CAISVNGETQYF TGTGCCATCAGTGTTAATGGGGAGACCCAGTACTTC
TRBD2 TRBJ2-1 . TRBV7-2 CASSPTSGGANEQFF TGTGCCAGCAGCCCGACTAGCGGGGGGGCCAATGAGCAGTTCTTC
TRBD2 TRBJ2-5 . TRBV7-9 CASSATTSGGQETQYF TGTGCCAGCAGCGCGACGACTAGCGGGGGCCAAGAGACCCAGTACTTC